This paragraph reports one T cell receptor (beta chain). Germline CDR1 SGHAT, CDR2 FQNNGV. The V end lost 4 bases, the J end lost 5 bases, and 17 bases lay between the germline ends. CDR3 size: 16 residues. Authors' methods: For nucleated cells, counts were estimated from reference gene primer amplification. Some clones are missing from TCRdb's copy, which holds only in-frame ones; the method was immunoSEQ multiplex PCR. D and trimming were read from the DNA, whereas the V and J calls and clone size are those reported in that table. In the table there are 160,000 or so clones, more than 80% of which are singletons. This record comes from a study of blood T cell repertoires in COVID-19. The overall study: The cDNA or gDNA used as material had been derived from T cells, B-cell-depleted T cells, or PBMCs.

V usage is TRBV11-2 and J usage is TRBJ2-2, with a possible D match to TRBD2 (6 bases). The source is a human donor in a cohort sampled during active COVID-19. The sequenced material came from peripheral blood. This chain's CDR3 is CASSSAGTGGTGELFF. The CDR3 nucleotides read TGTGCCAGCAGCTCCGCGGGGACCGGAGGGACCGGGGAGCTGTTTTTT.